This T cell receptor (beta chain) emerged from a study of T cell responses to AZD1222 COVID-19 vaccine (dated by TCRdb to about 2021). At the level of the whole study: AZD1222 recipients given second doses at about 4 weeks or at about 12 weeks were pooled, since spike-specific TCR depth and breadth were not found to differ between the two schedules. A total of over 230 trial participants underwent TCR sequencing, of whom under 220 had received two doses of AZD1222 and about 26 had received two doses of the MenACWY control vaccine. Trial participants were enrolled by age into 18-55, 56-69 and 70-plus year subgroups, with 148, 28 and 57 TCR-sequenced participants respectively. The full study reports these points: Only five or six AZD1222 recipients were SARS-CoV-2 seropositive at baseline, limiting conclusions about previously exposed vaccinees. After two AZD1222 doses, both the breadth and the depth of spike-specific TCRs were significantly higher than at day 0 and than in MenACWY recipients. No day 14 peak-response samples were available, so repertoires were characterized only after the peak T cell response. In the small 56-69-year group, the increase in depth fell short of significance, most likely because of low power. Epitopes outside the regions mutated in the B.1.351 and B.1.1.7 variants were reportedly recognized by nearly half of the unique spike-specific TCRs. CD4 TCRs associated with the vaccine covered the entire spike protein, and the dominant responses were in regions 160-218 and 743-854. Participants were mostly white British and included more females than males, and it was suggested by the authors that clonal diversity may have been underestimated.

V drops 2 bases and J drops 5 bases, leaving 16 bases in between. The CDR3 has 15 amino acids, counting the end cysteine and phenylalanine. Solely the CDR3 DNA is kept, with 45 bases framed from the first base. CDR1 and CDR2 (MGHDK, SYGVNS) derive from the germline V gene. This clone registers as medium-sized (0.01 to 0.1%) within its sample. Its antigen is not yet known. Nothing much larger sits one base from this clone, and base qualities are not available. The CDR3 regions of human TCRbeta chains were subjected to immunosequencing. The study's processing was this. TCRs in the repertoires were matched against a reference library of SARS-CoV-2-specific TCRs that had been generated with the MIRA antigen-specificity platform. Breadth was defined as the fraction of unique TCRs that were SARS-CoV-2-associated. Depth was defined as the fraction of total T cells that were SARS-CoV-2-associated. Using the MIRA data, each spike-specific TCR was mapped to the spike region that the TCR reacts to and placed in a CD4 or CD8 class. Log10-transformed breadth and depth values were compared by one-way ANOVA with Sidak's multiple comparisons tests. TCRdb limited this immuneACCESS table to in-frame rearrangements with V and J called. A share of clones is missing; checked studies link under half to unresolved V genes, and the rest is unexplained. That table is the source of V, J and clone size, and D and trimming were worked out from the DNA. The sample table lists approximately 180,000 clones, around nine tenths of them with a count of one. About 8% of the sample comes from the top ten.

The intended sense of this specimen's time point label: baseline before first vaccination. Vaccinee samples were obtained from the UK trials COV001 and COV002, which included a single-blind randomized controlled phase 2/3 trial of AZD1222 (ChAdOx1 nCoV-19) in healthy adults. For TCRbeta chain sequencing, PBMC samples from trial participants were taken at day 0 and at day 28 after the second dose. The clonotype comes from an adult in good health. Here the sequenced sample was peripheral blood, taken on day 0 of AZD1222 vaccination. In this chain, TRBV25-1 is recombined with TRBJ2-7; the D segment is perhaps TRBD1 or TRBD2, each sharing 5 matched bases. The nucleotide sequence is TGTGCCAGCAGTGAAAACAAAGGGGTCGGGAACGAGCAGTACTTC. Translated, it reads CASSENKGVGNEQYF.